This TCR beta chain appears in the sequencing data of a study of cytomegalovirus exposure and HLA in healthy donors. Study-wide findings and caveats: The classifier, whose performance was assessed in both the original and validation cohorts, reportedly diagnosed cytomegalovirus status with high specificity and sensitivity.

There are 16 residues in the CDR3. V was pared by 5 bases and J by 1 base, with 17 bases between. Germline V lookup: CDR1 MNHNY, CDR2 SVGAGI (reference sequence). The PCR was carried out with 60 Vbeta primers and 13 Jbeta primers. Profiling relied on immunoSEQ multiplex PCR, and the TCRdb table lists in-frame clones only, not all of them. Here the sample spans about 140,000 clones, more than 60% being singletons. For this clone: Antigen unknown.

The origin of this receptor is a male donor in good health and CMV-seronegative. This rearrangement joins TRBV6-6 to TRBJ1-1, with a tentative D call TRBD1 (6 bases). The sequenced sample consisted of PBMCs. The CDR3 DNA follows: TGTGCCAGCAGTGCTTTTCGGGGGGCACAGAACACTGAAGCTTTCTTT. Protein sequence: CASSAFRGAQNTEAFF.